This entry concerns a single TCR beta chain. The data originate from a study of T cell changes during pregnancy in multiple sclerosis. Germline CDR1 is SGHRS and CDR2 is YFSETQ. Losses at the gene ends were 0 bases for V and 5 bases for J; bases not matched to a gene: 6. This CDR3 spans 18 amino acids. Method: immunoSEQ multiplex PCR; TCRdb's copy keeps in-frame clones and lacks some. This sample yields tens of thousands of clones, of which 85% to 95% are seen a single time; about 0.91% belongs to the top ten. This sequence joins TRBV5-1 and TRBJ2-1, with 15 bases identical to TRBD2. The clonotype comes from a female donor with multiple sclerosis, enrolled in a pregnancy study. The source material was peripheral blood, sampled before pregnancy. In DNA form, the CDR3 reads TGCGCCAGCAGCTTGGGGACTAGCGGGAGGGTACCAAACAATGAGCAGTTCTTC. It translates to CASSLGTSGRVPNNEQFF.